Each of the 5 T cell receptor beta chains below was sequenced from the same sample in a study of cytomegalovirus exposure and HLA in healthy donors (dated by TCRdb to about 2017). Libraries were prepared through the immunoSEQ multiplex PCR assay. For the multiplex PCR, a mixture combining 60 forward primers for TCR Vbeta segments and 13 reverse primers for TCR Jbeta segments was used. TCRdb holds this immuneACCESS table with in-frame rearrangements only. Some clones are missing; in checked studies, unresolved V genes explain under half, and the rest has no known cause. This sample gives around 210,000 clones in total; more than 75% of them show up just once. The ten biggest clones cover approximately 0.39% of the sample. What was sequenced was PBMCs. The receptors come from a male donor in good health and CMV-seropositive.

The chain couples TRBV7-9 to TRBJ1-1; a weak D match, TRBD1 (6 bases). The germline V and J ends were trimmed by 4 bases and 6 bases, with 12 bases remaining between them. Germline V gene lookup returns CDR1 SEHNR and CDR2 FQNEAQ (reference sequence). The CDR3 length is 13 residues. The CDR3 DNA follows: TGTGCCAGCAGCTCCAGGGGTGGGGCTGAAGCTTTCTTT. Amino acid sequence: CASSSRGGAEAFF.

The chain couples TRBV5-1 to TRBJ2-7, with TRBD2 as a possible D gene (6 bases). CDR3 size: 16 residues. Trimming took 5 bases from V and 2 from J, leaving 20 bases between them. Germline V CDR1 and CDR2: SGHRS, YFSETQ. Here the CDR3 reads CASRPWIGTPTYEQYF. CDR3 nucleotides: TGCGCCAGCAGACCCTGGATCGGGACTCCTACCTACGAGCAGTACTTC.

This clone was recorded only once. Within the sample, other DNA sequences also encode this same CDR3. This chain connects TRBV4-3 to TRBJ2-7; 11 bases are shared with TRBD1. V was pared by 2 bases and J by 2 bases, with 5 bases of the junction left unmatched. Germline V CDR1 and CDR2: LGHNA, YSLEER. The CDR3 has 16 residues. CDR3 amino acids: CASSQTGTGGTYEQYF. The CDR3 DNA sequence: TGCGCCAGCAGCCAAACCGGGACAGGGGGGACCTACGAGCAGTACTTC.

The V and J genes are TRBV5-4 and TRBJ1-6; D perhaps matches TRBD1 (5 bases). The germline V gene has CDR1 SGHNT and CDR2 YYREEE (reference sequence). This CDR3 has 17 residues. Trimming took off 0 bases at V and 0 bases at J, with 10 bases between the two ends. The CDR3 is CASSLAGGGSYNSPLHF. CDR3 coding DNA: TGTGCCAGCAGCTTGGCCGGGGGGGGCTCCTATAATTCACCCCTCCACTTT.

CDR3 bases: TGTGCCAGCAGGGACCAGGGGGCTAGCAATGAAAAACTGTTTTTT. This codes for CASRDQGASNEKLFF. The chain has TRBV11-2 and TRBJ1-4; 8 positions match TRBD1. Germline V gene lookup returns CDR1 SGHAT and CDR2 FQNNGV. CDR3 length: 15 residues. The V and J ends lost 6 bases and 5 bases, in that order; junction bases with no gene match: 8.